This TCR beta chain was found in a study of shared clonotypes between healthy human individuals. General study findings and limits: Only blood was sampled; tissue repertoires likely differ. A reduction in generation probabilities was seen for non-shared clonotypes relative to those shared by all four donors.

A note on this clone: Its antigen is not known.

The authors ran the assay at deep level. Generated by immunoSEQ multiplex PCR, the TCRdb table keeps only in-frame clones and is missing some. The profile shows about 700,000 clones, approximately 79% of them singletons. V gave up 5 bases and J gave up 6 bases, with 23 bases separating them. The germline gives CDR1 SEHNR, CDR2 FQNEAQ (reference sequence). The CDR3 is made up of 17 amino acids. CD4+ cells were split into CD45RA+ naive and CD45RA-negative memory subsets. The receptor comes from a woman aged 25-40 years in good health. V and J are TRBV7-9 and TRBJ2-1; TRBD2 might be the D (7 bases). The sample comprised memory CD4+ T cells sorted from blood. The subset was: CD45RA-negative fraction. CDR3 sequence reads: CASSPEKRGGGANEQFF. The CDR3 nucleotides read TGTGCCAGCAGCCCAGAGAAGCGGGGAGGGGGGGCCAATGAGCAGTTCTTC.